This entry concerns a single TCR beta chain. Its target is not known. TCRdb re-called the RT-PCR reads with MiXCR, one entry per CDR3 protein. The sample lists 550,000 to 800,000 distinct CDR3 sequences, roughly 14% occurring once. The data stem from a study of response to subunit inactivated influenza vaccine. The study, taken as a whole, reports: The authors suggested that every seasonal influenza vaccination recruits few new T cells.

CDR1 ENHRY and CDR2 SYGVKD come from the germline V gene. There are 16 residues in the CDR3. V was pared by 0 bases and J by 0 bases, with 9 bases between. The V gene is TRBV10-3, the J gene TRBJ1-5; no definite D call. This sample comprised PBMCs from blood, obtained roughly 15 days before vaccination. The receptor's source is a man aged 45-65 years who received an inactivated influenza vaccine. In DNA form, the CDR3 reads TGTGCCATCAGTGAGTCGTGGCAGAATAGCAATCAGCCCCAGCATTTT. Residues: CAISESWQNSNQPQHF.